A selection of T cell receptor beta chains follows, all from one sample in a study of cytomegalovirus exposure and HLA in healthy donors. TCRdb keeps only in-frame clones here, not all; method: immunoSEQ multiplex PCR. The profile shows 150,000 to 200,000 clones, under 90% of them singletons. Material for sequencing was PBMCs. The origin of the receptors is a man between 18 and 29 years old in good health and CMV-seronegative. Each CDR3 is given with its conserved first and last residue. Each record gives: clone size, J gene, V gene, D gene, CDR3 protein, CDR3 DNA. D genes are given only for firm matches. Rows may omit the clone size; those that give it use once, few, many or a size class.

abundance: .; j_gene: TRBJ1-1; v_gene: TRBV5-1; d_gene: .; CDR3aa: CASSPRRDNTEAFF; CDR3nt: TGCGCCAGCAGCCCCAGGCGAGACAACACTGAAGCTTTCTTT
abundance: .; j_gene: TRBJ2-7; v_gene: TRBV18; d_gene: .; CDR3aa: CASSPGSSSYEQYF; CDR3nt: TGTGCCAGCTCACCAGGGTCTAGCTCCTACGAGCAGTACTTC
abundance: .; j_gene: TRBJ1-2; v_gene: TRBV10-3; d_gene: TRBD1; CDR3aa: CAISRDSQYGYTF; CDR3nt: TGTGCCATCAGTCGGGACAGCCAGTATGGCTACACCTTC
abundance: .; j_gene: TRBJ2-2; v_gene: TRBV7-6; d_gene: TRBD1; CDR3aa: CASSSSGGQGPGELFF; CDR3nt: TGTGCCAGCAGCTCTTCCGGGGGACAGGGACCCGGGGAGCTGTTTTTT
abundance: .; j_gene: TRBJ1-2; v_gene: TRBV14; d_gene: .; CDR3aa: CASSQAGFAGYTF; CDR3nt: TGTGCCAGCAGCCAGGCAGGGTTCGCTGGCTACACCTTC
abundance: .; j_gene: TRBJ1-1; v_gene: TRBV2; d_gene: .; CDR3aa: CASSGSGVEWYTEAFF; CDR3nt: TGTGCCAGCAGTGGATCCGGGGTCGAATGGTACACTGAAGCTTTCTTT
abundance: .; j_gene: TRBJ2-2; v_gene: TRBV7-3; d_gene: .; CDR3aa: CASSLEGTSTGELFF; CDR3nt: TGTGCCAGCAGCTTAGAGGGAACCTCAACCGGGGAGCTGTTTTTT
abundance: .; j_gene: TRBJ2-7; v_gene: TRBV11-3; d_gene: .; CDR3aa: CASRGGASYEQYF; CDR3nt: TGTGCCAGCAGAGGGGGGGCCAGCTACGAGCAGTACTTC
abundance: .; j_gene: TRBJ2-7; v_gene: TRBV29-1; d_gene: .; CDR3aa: CSVGTTGSYEQYF; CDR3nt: TGCAGCGTTGGGACGACAGGCTCCTACGAGCAGTACTTC
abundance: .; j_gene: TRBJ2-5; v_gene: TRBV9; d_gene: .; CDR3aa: CASSVAGGGGRETQYF; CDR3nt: TGTGCCAGCAGCGTAGCAGGAGGGGGGGGCCGGGAGACCCAGTACTTC
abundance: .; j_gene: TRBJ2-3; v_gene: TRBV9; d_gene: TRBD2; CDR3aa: CASSAGTSVSDTQYF; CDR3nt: TGTGCCAGCAGCGCCGGGACTAGCGTATCAGATACGCAGTATTTT
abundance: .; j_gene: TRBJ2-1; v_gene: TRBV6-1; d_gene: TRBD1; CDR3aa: CASSGGTGGPEQFF; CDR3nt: TGTGCCAGCAGTGGTGGGACAGGGGGACCCGAGCAGTTCTTC
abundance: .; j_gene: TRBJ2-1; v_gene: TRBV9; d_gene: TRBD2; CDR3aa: CASSFTDRPLAGSYNEQFF; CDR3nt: TGTGCCAGCTCCTTTACGGACAGACCATTAGCGGGGTCCTACAATGAGCAGTTCTTC
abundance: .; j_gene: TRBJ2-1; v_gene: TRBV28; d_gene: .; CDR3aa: CASSFTNGFNEQFF; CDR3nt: TGTGCCAGCAGTTTTACGAACGGGTTCAATGAGCAGTTCTTC
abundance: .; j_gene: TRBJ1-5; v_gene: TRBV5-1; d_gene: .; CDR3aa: CASSSGPDYQPQHF; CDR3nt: TGCGCCAGCAGTTCTGGACCGGACTATCAGCCCCAGCATTTT
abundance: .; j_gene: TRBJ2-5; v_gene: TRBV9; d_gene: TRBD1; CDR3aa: CASSDITTGVETQYF; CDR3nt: TGTGCCAGCAGCGATATTACGACAGGGGTCGAGACCCAGTACTTC
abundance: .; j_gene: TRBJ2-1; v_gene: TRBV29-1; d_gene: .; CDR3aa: CSVFRAVNEQFF; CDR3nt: TGCAGCGTTTTCAGGGCTGTCAATGAGCAGTTCTTC
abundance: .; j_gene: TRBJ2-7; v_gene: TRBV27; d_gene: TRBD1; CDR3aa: CASSFGTGEEYF; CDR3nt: TGTGCCAGCAGTTTCGGGACAGGGGAGGAGTACTTC
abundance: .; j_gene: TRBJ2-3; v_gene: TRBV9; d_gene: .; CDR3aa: CASSVAVASDTQYF; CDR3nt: TGTGCCAGCAGCGTAGCGGTTGCCTCGGATACGCAGTATTTT
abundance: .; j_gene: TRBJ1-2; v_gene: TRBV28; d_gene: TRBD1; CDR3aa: CASCDGQGSYGYTF; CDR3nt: TGTGCCAGCTGCGATGGACAGGGCTCCTATGGCTACACCTTC
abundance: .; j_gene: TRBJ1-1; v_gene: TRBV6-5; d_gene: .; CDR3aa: CASSYFRGEAFF; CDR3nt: TGTGCCAGCAGTTACTTCCGGGGAGAAGCTTTCTTT
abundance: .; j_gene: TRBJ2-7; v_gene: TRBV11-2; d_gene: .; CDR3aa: CASSIQGGYEQYF; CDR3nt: TGTGCCAGCAGCATCCAGGGTGGCTACGAGCAGTACTTC
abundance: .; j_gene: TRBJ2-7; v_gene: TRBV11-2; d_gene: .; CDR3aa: CASSYTGYEQYF; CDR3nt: TGTGCCAGCAGCTACACAGGGTACGAGCAGTACTTC
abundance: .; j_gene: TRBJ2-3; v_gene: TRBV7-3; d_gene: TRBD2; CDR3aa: CASSPQREVTDTQYF; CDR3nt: TGTGCCAGCAGCCCTCAGCGGGAGGTAACAGATACGCAGTATTTT
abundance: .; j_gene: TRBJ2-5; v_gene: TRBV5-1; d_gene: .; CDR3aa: CASSPRSSYQETQYF; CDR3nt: TGCGCCAGCAGCCCTCGGAGCAGCTACCAAGAGACCCAGTACTTC
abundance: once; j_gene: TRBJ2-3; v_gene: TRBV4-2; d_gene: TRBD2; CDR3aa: CASSQETSGGPSDTQYF; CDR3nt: TGTGCCAGCAGCCAAGAGACTAGCGGGGGTCCGTCAGATACGCAGTATTTT
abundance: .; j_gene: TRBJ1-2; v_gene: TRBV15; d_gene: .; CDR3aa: CATSREGGLYGYTF; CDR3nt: TGTGCCACCAGCCGCGAAGGGGGTCTCTATGGCTACACCTTC